This T cell receptor beta chain came from a study of blood T cell repertoires in COVID-19. Study as a whole: Samples taken during acute and convalescent COVID-19 were collected in the United States, Italy and Spain.

As processed by the authors: Estimation of nucleated cell counts relied on the amplification of reference gene primers. The repertoire was sequenced with immunoSEQ multiplex PCR; TCRdb's copy has only in-frame clones and lacks some. V and J calls and clone size are those listed in that table; D and trimming were worked out from the DNA. The data contain 200,000 to 300,000 clones, around 90% of them singletons. Germline V gene data show CDR1 as SGHRS and CDR2 as YFSETQ. J lost 10 bases, V lost 2 bases, and 3 bases had no gene match. The CDR3 has 12 amino acids. Seattle patients were enrolled while actively infected and followed longitudinally.

This clonotype originated in a young man with COVID-19, enrolled during active disease. The specimen was peripheral blood. The chain carries TRBV5-1 and TRBJ1-1, with 9 positions matching TRBD1. CDR3 nucleotide sequence: TGCGCCAGCAGCTTAGACAGGGGGATAGCTTTCTTT. This sequence encodes CASSLDRGIAFF.